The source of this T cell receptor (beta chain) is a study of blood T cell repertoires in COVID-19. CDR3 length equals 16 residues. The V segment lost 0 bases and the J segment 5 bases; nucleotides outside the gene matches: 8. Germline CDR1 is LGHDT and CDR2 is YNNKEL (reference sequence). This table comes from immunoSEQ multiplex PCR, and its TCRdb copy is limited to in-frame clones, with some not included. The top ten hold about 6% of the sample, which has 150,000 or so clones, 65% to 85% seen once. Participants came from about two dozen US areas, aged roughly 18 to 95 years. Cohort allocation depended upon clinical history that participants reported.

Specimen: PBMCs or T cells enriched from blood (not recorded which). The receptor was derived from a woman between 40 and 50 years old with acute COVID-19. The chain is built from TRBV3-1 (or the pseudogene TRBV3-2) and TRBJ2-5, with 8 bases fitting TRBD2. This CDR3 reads CASSQESGRSGETQYF. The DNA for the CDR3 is TGTGCCAGCAGCCAAGAAAGCGGGAGATCGGGGGAGACCCAGTACTTC.